The clone carrying this TCR beta chain was detected many times. The germline CDR1 and CDR2 sequences are SGHRS and YFSETQ. The CDR3 runs to 15 residues. V gave up 4 bases and J gave up 0 bases, with 13 bases separating them. Sample-barcoded 5' priming and a J-beta primer mix drove a second PCR of roughly 6 to 12 cycles. TCRdb redid the calling of the 5' RACE reads with MiXCR, one entry per CDR3 protein. This repertoire shows around 1.7 million distinct CDR3 sequences, 28% found once; its top ten account for about 7.7%. This sample is part of a study of blood T cells in healthy people across ages. The sequence derives from a woman between 25 and 40 years old in good health. Material: blood. This rearrangement joins TRBV5-1 to TRBJ1-1; no clear D. The CDR3 DNA reads TGCGCCAGCAGCGTGGACCTAGGGATGAACACTGAAGCTTTCTTT. The encoded protein is CASSVDLGMNTEAFF.